This note documents a single T cell receptor (beta chain) sequence. Its specificity is unknown. This specimen belongs to a study of T cells expressing NK-cell markers. Turning to the study itself: Seven donors tested HCMV-seropositive and one tested seronegative among the eight sequenced. Study-level results: In several donors, dominant clonotypes made up roughly 25-60.1% of CD3+CD56-NKG2C+ cells.

TCR beta libraries carry UMIs added by 5'RACE template switching. One entry per CDR3 protein, without DNA, is what TCRdb gives after re-calling the 5' RACE reads. The sample spans roughly 120,000 distinct CDR3 sequences; the ten largest clones claim 18%. The CDR3 covers 14 residues. Germline V CDR1 and CDR2: LNHDA, SQIVND (reference sequence). Sequenced input: blood T cells: a sorted CD56 or NKG2C T cell subset, CD4+ or CD8+ T cells, or bulk PBMC T cells (not recorded which). This clonotype was sampled from a woman between 18 and 70 years old in good health. The chain recombines TRBV19 with TRBJ1-3; the D call of TRBD1 rests on TCRdb alone, since no DNA is present to check it. The CDR3 region is CASSMGGSGNTIYF.